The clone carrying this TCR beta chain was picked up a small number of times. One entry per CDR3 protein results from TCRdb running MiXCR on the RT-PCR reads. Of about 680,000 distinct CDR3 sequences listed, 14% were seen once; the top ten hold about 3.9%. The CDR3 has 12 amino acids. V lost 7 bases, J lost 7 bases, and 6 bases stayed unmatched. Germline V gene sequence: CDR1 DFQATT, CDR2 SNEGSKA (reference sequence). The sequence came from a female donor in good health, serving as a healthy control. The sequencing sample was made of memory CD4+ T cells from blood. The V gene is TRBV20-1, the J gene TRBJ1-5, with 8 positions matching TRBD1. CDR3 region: CSGLQGDQPQHF. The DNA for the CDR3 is TGCAGTGGTCTACAGGGGGACCAGCCCCAGCATTTT.